Here is one TCR beta chain with its context. The table lists this clonotype with a few counts. The antigen this receptor binds is unknown. Base quality data are lacking; no much larger clone is found one base away. The data stem from a study of early T cells in non-severe SARS-CoV-2 infection (dated by TCRdb to about 2021). Study-wide context: Because TCR sequencing was done on bulk RNA from unsorted whole blood, the alpha and beta chains could not be paired.

The study was a case-control design nested within a healthcare worker cohort in London, UK, with weekly nasopharyngeal swab PCR tests and blood sampling. Healthcare workers were recruited during the week of the UK lockdown, between 23 and 31 March 2020, and followed weekly for up to roughly 15 weeks. Overall study results and their limits: VDJdb matching was skewed toward anti-spike CD8 responses and likely underestimated virus-specific expansions by missing private and CD4 specificities.

The germline V gene (reference sequence) gives CDR1 as LNHDA and CDR2 as SQIVND. Trimming accounts for 4 bases at V and 3 bases at J, while the number of junction bases matched to no gene is 16. The CDR3 numbers 18 residues from cysteine through phenylalanine. Only the CDR3 portion is preserved as DNA: 54 bases, with reading frame beginning at the first base. Libraries were constructed by 5' RACE. Sequencing was carried out with a NextSeq 500. Unique molecular identifiers were attached to individual cDNA molecules in the TCR library protocol so that sequencing error and PCR bias could be corrected. Sequencing covered both TCR alpha and beta chains, and within each sample the abundances of alpha and beta sequences were tightly co-correlated. Per the source publication's procedure: Decombinator V4 was used to perform V gene, J gene and CDR3 annotation of TCR sequences. Expanded TCRs were defined as changing significantly between any two time points under a Poisson model with p below 0.0001. TCR abundances were normalised to the total number of TCRs sequenced per sample and were expressed as counts per million. TRAV1-2 paired with TRAJ12, TRAJ20 or TRAJ33 defined MAIT TCRs, while TRAV10 paired with TRAJ18 defined iNKT TCRs. VDJdb, accessed 1 November 2021, was searched for CMV, EBV and SARS-CoV-2 annotated TCRs, excluding TCRs annotated for multiple antigens. TCRdb took the public reads, trimmed them with fastp at Q25, ran MiXCR for clone calling and kept in-frame beta chains. Records with the same CDR3 protein are collapsed into one entry carrying the most frequent genes and DNA. The V and J calls were determined by TCRdb, not by the authors. In all, the sample holds about 83,000 distinct CDR3 sequences, and over 9% of those were seen once. The ten largest make up about 7% of the sample.

Material for sequencing was whole blood. The sequence was obtained from an adult who was a healthcare worker with PCR-confirmed SARS-CoV-2 infection or an uninfected control (not recorded which). The sequence is built from TRBV19 and TRBJ2-7; a stretch of 9 junction bases matches TRBD1. The CDR3 corresponds to CASSTREVIQGANYEQYF. The base sequence is TGTGCCAGTAGTACCAGGGAAGTTATACAGGGGGCCAACTACGAGCAGTACTTC.